This section outlines one TCR beta chain sequence together with its context. Its antigen is unknown. The sample originates from a study of T cell responses to AZD1222 COVID-19 vaccine. Repertoires were generated with immunoSEQ multiplex PCR, while TCRdb's copy carries only in-frame clones and drops some. The profile covers about 150,000 clones, with 75% to 95% appearing a single time and 3% to 3.5% taken by the ten largest. Study outcomes and limitations: Only five or six AZD1222 recipients were seropositive at baseline. Reports say nearly half of spike-specific TCRs go after unmutated variant regions. Rises in breadth and depth of Spike-specific TCRs came after two AZD1222 doses.

The trim removed 7 bases at V and 0 bases at J, leaving 5 bases unmatched. CDR3 size: 14 residues. The germline gives CDR1 SQVTM, CDR2 ANQGSEA. The sample was peripheral blood, taken 28 days after the second AZD1222 dose. This rearrangement joins TRBV29-1 to TRBJ2-2; TRBD1 matches 7 bases. The sequence came from an adult who received the AZD1222 COVID-19 vaccine. CDR3 protein: CSAWDSANTGELFF. CDR3 DNA: TGCAGCGCGTGGGACAGCGCGAACACCGGGGAGCTGTTTTTT.